This TCR beta chain was identified during a study of CD8 T cells in Susac syndrome. The CDR3 consists of 15 residues. V lost 5 bases and J lost 2, with 13 bases in between. Random-hexamer reverse transcription was applied to roughly 0.5 to 1 ug RNA. Amplification of TCR beta CDR3 used immunoSEQ multiplex PCR across 54 Vbeta and 13 Jbeta. TCRdb passed the immunoSEQ multiplex PCR reads through MiXCR, listing each CDR3 protein once. The repertoire holds 150,000 to 250,000 distinct CDR3 sequences, roughly 96% seen once, with approximately 0.097% in the top ten. The chain couples TRBV12-3 or TRBV12-4 to TRBJ2-4, with D uncertain. The sample was CD4+ T cells from PBMCs. This TCR came from a human donor with multiple sclerosis. The CDR3 spells CASSPQAVSKNIQYF. The CDR3 DNA reads as TGTGCCAGCAGTCCCCAAGCAGTATCCAAAAACATTCAGTACTTC.